The clone carrying this T cell receptor (beta chain) was seen ten or more times. Its antigen is not known. The cDNA was generated by 5'RACE with 10-nucleotide random UMIs. TCRdb fed the 5' RACE reads into MiXCR, producing one record per CDR3 protein. The repertoire consists of fewer than 85,000 distinct CDR3 sequences, with approximately 17% occurring once and the leading ten covering 15%. The sample belongs to a study of neurological immune-mediated disorders. Study-wide findings and caveats: Among expanded clones, no CDR3 amino acid sequences were shared across subjects, a pattern suggesting private repertoires in all groups. Falling below healthy controls, multiple sclerosis showed the least TCR clonal expansion, while HTLV-1-associated myelopathy showed the most.

The CDR3 has 13 amino acids. Germline trimming cut 6 bases from V and 2 bases from J; bases unmatched to any gene: 3. Germline CDR1 MDHEN, CDR2 SYDVKM. Stored at -80 C, 2 million PBMCs were the source of the unsorted libraries. This chain uses TRBV28 with TRBJ1-2; TRBD1 agrees at 7 bases. This sequence was found in a woman aged 40 to 50 in good health. Sequenced input: PBMCs. CDR3 protein: CASSTGQNYGYTF. CDR3 bases: TGTGCCAGCAGCACGGGACAGAACTATGGCTACACCTTC.